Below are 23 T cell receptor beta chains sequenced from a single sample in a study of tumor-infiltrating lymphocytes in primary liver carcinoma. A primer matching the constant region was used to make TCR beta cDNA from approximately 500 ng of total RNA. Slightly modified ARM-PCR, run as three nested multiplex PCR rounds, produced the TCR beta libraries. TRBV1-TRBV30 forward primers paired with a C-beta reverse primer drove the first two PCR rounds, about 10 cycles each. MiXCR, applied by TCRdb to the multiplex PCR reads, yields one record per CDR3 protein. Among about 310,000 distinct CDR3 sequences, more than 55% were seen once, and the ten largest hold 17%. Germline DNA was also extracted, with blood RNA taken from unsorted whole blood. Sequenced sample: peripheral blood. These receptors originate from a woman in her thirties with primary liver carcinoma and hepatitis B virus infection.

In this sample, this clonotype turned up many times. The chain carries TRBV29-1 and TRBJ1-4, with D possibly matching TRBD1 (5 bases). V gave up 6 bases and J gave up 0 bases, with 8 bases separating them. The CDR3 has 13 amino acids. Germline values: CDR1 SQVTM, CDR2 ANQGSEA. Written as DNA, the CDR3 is TGCAGCGTATTACAGGCAACTAATGAAAAACTGTTTTTT. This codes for CSVLQATNEKLFF.

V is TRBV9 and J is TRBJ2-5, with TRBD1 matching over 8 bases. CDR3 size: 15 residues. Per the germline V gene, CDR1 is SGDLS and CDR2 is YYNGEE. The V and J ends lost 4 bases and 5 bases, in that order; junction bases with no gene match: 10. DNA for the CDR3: TGTGCCAGCAGCCCACGGACAGGGATAGCGGAGACCCAGTACTTC. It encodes CASSPRTGIAETQYF.

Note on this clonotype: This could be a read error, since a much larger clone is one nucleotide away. CDR3 sequence reads: CASSLDRYNEQYF. The CDR3 region has the DNA TGTGCCAGCAGCTTGGACAGATACAATGAGCAGTACTTC. V gene TRBV5-6 combines with J gene TRBJ2-7; D gene uncertain. V was trimmed by 0 bases and J by 7 bases, leaving 11 bases between them. This CDR3 contains 13 residues. Per germline, CDR1 SGHDT and CDR2 YYEEEE.

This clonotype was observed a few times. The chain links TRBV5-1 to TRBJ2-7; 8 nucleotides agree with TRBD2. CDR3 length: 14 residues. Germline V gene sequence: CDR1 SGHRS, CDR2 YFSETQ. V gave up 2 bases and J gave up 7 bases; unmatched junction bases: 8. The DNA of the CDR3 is TGCGCCAGCAGCTTCAGCGGGAGTGCAGGGGAGCAGTACTTC. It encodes CASSFSGSAGEQYF.

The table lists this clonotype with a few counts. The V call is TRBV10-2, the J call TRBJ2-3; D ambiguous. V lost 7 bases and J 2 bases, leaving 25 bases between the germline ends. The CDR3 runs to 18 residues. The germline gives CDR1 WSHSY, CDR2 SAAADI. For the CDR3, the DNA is TGCGCCAGCATGATGCCGTATGGTGGGCCTAACGCCACAGATACGCAGTATTTT. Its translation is CASMMPYGGPNATDTQYF.

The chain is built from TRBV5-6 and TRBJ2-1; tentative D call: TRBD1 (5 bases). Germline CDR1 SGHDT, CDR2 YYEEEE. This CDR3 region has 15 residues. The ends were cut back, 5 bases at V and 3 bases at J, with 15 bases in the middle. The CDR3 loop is CASSQGDRVYNEQFF. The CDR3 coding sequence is TGTGCCAGCAGTCAAGGGGATAGGGTCTACAATGAGCAGTTCTTC.

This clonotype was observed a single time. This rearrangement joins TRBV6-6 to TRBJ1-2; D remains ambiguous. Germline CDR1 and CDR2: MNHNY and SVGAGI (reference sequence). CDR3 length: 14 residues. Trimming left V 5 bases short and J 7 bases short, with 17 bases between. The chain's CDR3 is CASSPARGEGGYTF. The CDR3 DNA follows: TGTGCCAGCAGTCCCGCGCGGGGAGAGGGTGGCTACACCTTC.

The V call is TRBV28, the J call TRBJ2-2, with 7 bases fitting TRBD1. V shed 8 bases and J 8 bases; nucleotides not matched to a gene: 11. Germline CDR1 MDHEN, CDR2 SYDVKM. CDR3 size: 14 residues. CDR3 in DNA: TGTGCCAGCCGAACGGGAACAGGGGCAGGGGAGCTGTTTTTT. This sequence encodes CASRTGTGAGELFF.

The CDR3 nucleotides are TGTGCCAGCAGCTTGGTCTCAAACACAGATACGCAGTATTTT. Translation: CASSLVSNTDTQYF. This chain uses TRBV5-6 with TRBJ2-3; the D is unclear. Per the germline V gene, CDR1 is SGHDT and CDR2 is YYEEEE. This CDR3 region has 14 residues. Trimming shortened V by 0 bases and J by 2 bases, and 7 bases separated the two germline ends.

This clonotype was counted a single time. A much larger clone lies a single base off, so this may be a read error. CDR3 loop: CVSSGKPGQGGYGYTF. The CDR3 DNA reads as TGTGTCAGCAGTGGCAAACCGGGACAGGGAGGCTATGGCTACACCTTC. The chain links TRBV6-1 to TRBJ1-2; TRBD1 matches at 9 bases. Germline CDR1 MNHNS, CDR2 SASEGT. CDR3 length: 16 residues.

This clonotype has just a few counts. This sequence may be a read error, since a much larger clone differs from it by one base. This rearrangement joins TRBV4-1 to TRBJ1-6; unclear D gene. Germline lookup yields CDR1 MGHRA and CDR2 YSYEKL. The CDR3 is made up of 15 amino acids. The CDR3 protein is CASSQGKLSHSSLHF. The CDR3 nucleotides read TGCGCCAGCAGCCAGGGCAAGTTGAGTCATTCATCCCTCCACTTT.

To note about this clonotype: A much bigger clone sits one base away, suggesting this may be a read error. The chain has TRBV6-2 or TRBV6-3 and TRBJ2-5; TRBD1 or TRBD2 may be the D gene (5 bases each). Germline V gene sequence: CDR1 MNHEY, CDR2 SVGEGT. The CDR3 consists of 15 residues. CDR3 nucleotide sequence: TGTACCAGCAGTTTAGGGGACGCCCTGCAGGGATCCCAGTACTTC. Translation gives CTSSLGDALQGSQYF.

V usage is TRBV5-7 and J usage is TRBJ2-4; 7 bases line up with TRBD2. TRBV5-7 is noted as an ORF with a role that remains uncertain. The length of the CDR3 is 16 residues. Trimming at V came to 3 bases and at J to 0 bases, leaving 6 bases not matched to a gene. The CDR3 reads CASSSTTSVAKNIQYF. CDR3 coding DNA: TGTGCCAGCAGCTCCACAACTAGCGTAGCCAAAAACATTCAGTACTTC.

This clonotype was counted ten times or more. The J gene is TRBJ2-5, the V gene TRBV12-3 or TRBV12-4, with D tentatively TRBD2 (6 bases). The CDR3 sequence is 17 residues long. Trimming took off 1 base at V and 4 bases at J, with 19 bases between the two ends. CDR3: CASSLGMGGSAGETQYF. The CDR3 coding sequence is TGTGCCAGCAGTTTAGGCATGGGGGGTAGCGCGGGAGAGACCCAGTACTTC.

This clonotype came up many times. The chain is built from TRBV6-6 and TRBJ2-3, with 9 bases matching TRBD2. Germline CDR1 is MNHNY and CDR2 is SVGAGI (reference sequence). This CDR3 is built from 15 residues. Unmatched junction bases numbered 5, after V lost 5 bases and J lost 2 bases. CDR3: CASSRGGRATDTQYF. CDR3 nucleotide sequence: TGTGCCAGCAGTCGAGGCGGGAGGGCCACAGATACGCAGTATTTT.

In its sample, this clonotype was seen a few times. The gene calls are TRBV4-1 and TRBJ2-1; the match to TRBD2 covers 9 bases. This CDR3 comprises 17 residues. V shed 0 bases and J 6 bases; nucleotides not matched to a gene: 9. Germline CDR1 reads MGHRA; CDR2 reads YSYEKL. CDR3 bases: TGCGCCAGCAGCCAAGATCAAACTAGCGGGTACCTCAATGAGCAGTTCTTC. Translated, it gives CASSQDQTSGYLNEQFF.

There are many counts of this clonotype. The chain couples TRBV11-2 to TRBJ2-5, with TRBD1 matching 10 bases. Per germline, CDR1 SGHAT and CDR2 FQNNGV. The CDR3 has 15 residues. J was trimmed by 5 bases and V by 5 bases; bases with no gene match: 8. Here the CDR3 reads CASSRTRTGGETQYF. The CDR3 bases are TGTGCCAGCAGCCGAACCCGGACAGGGGGGGAGACCCAGTACTTC.

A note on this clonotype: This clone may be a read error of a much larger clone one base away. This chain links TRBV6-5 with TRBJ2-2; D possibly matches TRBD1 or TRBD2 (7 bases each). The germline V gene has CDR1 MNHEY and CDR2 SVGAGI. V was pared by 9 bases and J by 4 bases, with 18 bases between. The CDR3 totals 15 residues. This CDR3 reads CARRPDREGTGELFF. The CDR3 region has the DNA TGTGCCAGAAGACCCGACAGGGAGGGCACCGGGGAGCTGTTTTTT.

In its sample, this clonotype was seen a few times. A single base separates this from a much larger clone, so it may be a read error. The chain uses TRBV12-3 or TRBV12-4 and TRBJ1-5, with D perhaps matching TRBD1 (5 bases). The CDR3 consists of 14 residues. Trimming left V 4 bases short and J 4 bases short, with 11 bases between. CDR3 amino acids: CASSSHGGNQPQHF. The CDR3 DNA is TGTGCCAGCAGTTCACATGGGGGAAATCAGCCCCAGCATTTT.

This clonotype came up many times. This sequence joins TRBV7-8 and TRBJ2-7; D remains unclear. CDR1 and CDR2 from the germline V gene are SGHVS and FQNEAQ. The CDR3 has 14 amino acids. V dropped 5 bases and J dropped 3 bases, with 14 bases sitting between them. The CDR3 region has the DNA TGTGCCAGCAGCCCGCGCCCAGGAAACTACGAGCAGTACTTC. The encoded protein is CASSPRPGNYEQYF.

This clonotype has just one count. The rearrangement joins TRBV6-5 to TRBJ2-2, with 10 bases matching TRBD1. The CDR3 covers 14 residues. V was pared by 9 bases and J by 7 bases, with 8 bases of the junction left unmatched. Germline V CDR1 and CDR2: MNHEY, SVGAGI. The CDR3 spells CASPGTGADGELFF. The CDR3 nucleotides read TGTGCCAGTCCCGGGACAGGGGCTGACGGGGAGCTGTTTTTT.

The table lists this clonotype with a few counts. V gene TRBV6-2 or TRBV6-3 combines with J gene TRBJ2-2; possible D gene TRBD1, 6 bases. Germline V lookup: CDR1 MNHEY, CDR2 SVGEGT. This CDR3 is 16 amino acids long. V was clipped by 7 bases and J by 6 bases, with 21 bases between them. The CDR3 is CASKGHNMVISGELFF. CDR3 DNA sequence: TGTGCCAGCAAGGGACACAATATGGTCATTTCCGGGGAGCTGTTTTTT.

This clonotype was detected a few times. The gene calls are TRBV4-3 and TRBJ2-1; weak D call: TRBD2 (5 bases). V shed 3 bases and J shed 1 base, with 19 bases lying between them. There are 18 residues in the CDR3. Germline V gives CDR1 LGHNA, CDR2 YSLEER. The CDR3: CASSQGNEGLTSYNEQFF. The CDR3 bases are TGCGCCAGCAGCCAGGGGAACGAGGGCTTAACTTCCTACAATGAGCAGTTCTTC.